The 17 T cell receptor beta chains below were found in one sample sequenced in a study of blood T cell repertoires in COVID-19. This table comes from immunoSEQ multiplex PCR, and its TCRdb copy is limited to in-frame clones, with some not included. The sample lists 250,000 to 400,000 clones; 90% were seen once. Material for sequencing was peripheral blood. The receptors originated from a woman in her twenties or thirties with COVID-19, enrolled during active disease.

This chain joins TRBV6-5 and TRBJ1-6; D gene uncertain. Germline CDR1 MNHEY, CDR2 SVGAGI. The V end was cut by 7 bases, the J end by 6 bases, with 10 bases between. The CDR3 extends over 13 amino acids. The CDR3 reads CASKYDTNSPLHF. The DNA for the CDR3 is TGTGCCAGCAAATATGACACTAATTCACCCCTCCACTTT.

The rearrangement links TRBV4-1 to TRBJ2-1; 15 bases align to TRBD2. J was trimmed by 0 bases and V by 4 bases; bases with no gene match: 4. Germline assignment: CDR1 MGHRA and CDR2 YSYEKL. The CDR3 spans 18 residues. The CDR3 DNA is TGCGCCAGCAGCCGGGGACTAGCGGGAGGTAGCTCCTACAATGAGCAGTTCTTC. Translation gives CASSRGLAGGSSYNEQFF.

Comments on this clone: The same CDR3 is also encoded by other DNA sequences in this sample. The chain is built from TRBV19 and TRBJ1-1, with a possible D match to TRBD1 (5 bases). The V gene's germline CDR1 is LNHDA and CDR2 SQIVND (reference sequence). The V end lost 3 bases, the J end lost 2 bases, and 7 bases lay between the germline ends. The CDR3 sequence is 13 residues long. DNA for the CDR3: TGTGCCAGTAGTATGGGGGGAAACACTGAAGCTTTCTTT. It codes for CASSMGGNTEAFF.

This clone has a handful of counts. The chain has TRBV3-1 (or the pseudogene TRBV3-2) and TRBJ1-1; D unresolved. CDR3 length: 12 amino acids. V gave up 3 bases and J gave up 4 bases, with 6 bases separating them. The germline V gene has CDR1 LGHDT and CDR2 YNNKEL (reference sequence). In DNA form, the CDR3 reads TGTGCCAGCAGCCAGGCGGGCACTGAAGCTTTCTTT. This gives the protein CASSQAGTEAFF.

This rearrangement joins TRBV6-5 to TRBJ2-2, with a possible D match to TRBD2 (5 bases). V shed 6 bases and J shed 1 base, with 9 bases lying between them. The CDR3 loop spans 14 amino acids. In germline, CDR1 is MNHEY, CDR2 SVGAGI. The CDR3 sequence: CASRGARNTGELFF. The CDR3 DNA sequence: TGTGCCAGCAGGGGAGCGAGGAACACCGGGGAGCTGTTTTTT.

The chain joins TRBV10-3 to TRBJ2-3; tentatively, D is TRBD1 (5 bases). With 6 bases removed from V and 1 base from J, the gap between germline ends came to 23 bases. Germline CDR1 ENHRY, CDR2 SYGVKD. This CDR3 contains 18 residues. The CDR3 bases are TGTGCCATCAGGGACCCACAGGACCCTCCCGGTGGCACAGATACGCAGTATTTT. Its translation is CAIRDPQDPPGGTDTQYF.

The J gene is TRBJ2-1, the V gene TRBV10-3, with 8 bases aligning to TRBD2. V dropped 8 bases and J dropped 3; count of bases not matched to a gene: 3. Germline lookup yields CDR1 ENHRY and CDR2 SYGVKD. The CDR3 has 13 residues. The CDR3 region is CAILAGGYNEQFF. In DNA form, the CDR3 reads TGTGCCATCCTTGCGGGGGGCTACAATGAGCAGTTCTTC.

J is TRBJ2-7 and V is TRBV19; no definite D call. V lost 2 bases and J lost 4, with 9 bases in between. The V gene's germline CDR1 is LNHDA and CDR2 SQIVND (reference sequence). CDR3 size: 13 residues. DNA of the CDR3: TGTGCCAGTAGTATAACAGTTCTTTACGAGCAGTACTTC. Protein sequence: CASSITVLYEQYF.

The V gene is TRBV9, the J gene TRBJ2-1; possible D gene TRBD2, 5 bases. The germline CDR1 and CDR2 sequences are SGDLS and YYNGEE. Trimming cost V 5 bases and J 2 bases, with 17 bases left between them. This CDR3 comprises 16 residues. The CDR3 coding sequence is TGTGCCAGCAGTGTAACAAGCGGACTTCCCTACAATGAGCAGTTCTTC. Translating gives CASSVTSGLPYNEQFF.

The chain couples TRBV28 to TRBJ1-4; 7 positions match TRBD1. The trim removed 7 bases at V and 7 bases at J, leaving 6 bases unmatched. This CDR3 has 13 residues. Germline-derived CDR1 and CDR2 are MDHEN and SYDVKM. Here the CDR3 reads CASITGASEKLFF. The DNA of the CDR3 is TGTGCCAGCATTACAGGGGCGAGTGAAAAACTGTTTTTT.

The rearrangement links TRBV13 to TRBJ2-5; TRBD1 agrees at 11 bases. V gave up 5 bases and J gave up 1 base; unmatched junction bases: 6. This CDR3 has 16 amino acids. Germline CDR1 is PRHDT and CDR2 is FYEKMQ (reference sequence). CDR3 DNA: TGTGCCAGCAGCGTCCGGGACAGGGGGTTCCAAGAGACCCAGTACTTC. As protein: CASSVRDRGFQETQYF.

This clone has a single count. This chain joins TRBV7-8 and TRBJ2-6; TRBD1 agrees at 8 bases. V was clipped by 8 bases and J by 2 bases; unmatched bases: 5. CDR1 and CDR2 from the germline V gene are SGHVS and FQNEAQ. This CDR3 has 15 amino acids. The CDR3 spells CASLRTGTGANVLTF. CDR3 coding DNA: TGTGCCAGCCTTAGGACAGGGACTGGGGCCAACGTCCTGACTTTC.

V and J are TRBV15 and TRBJ1-5; D might be TRBD1 (5 bases). Trimming left V 3 bases short and J 8 bases short, with 11 bases between. The CDR3 extends over 13 amino acids. In germline, CDR1 is LNHNV, CDR2 YYDKDF (reference sequence). CDR3 loop: CATSRAWGEPQHF. Written as DNA, the CDR3 is TGTGCCACCAGCAGGGCTTGGGGGGAGCCCCAGCATTTT.

The chain uses TRBV25-1 and TRBJ1-5; weak D call: TRBD1 (5 bases). V lost 3 bases and J 3 bases, leaving 9 bases between the germline ends. Germline assignment: CDR1 MGHDK and CDR2 SYGVNS. The CDR3 has 14 residues. CDR3 sequence reads: CASSDRQINQPQHF. CDR3 in DNA: TGTGCCAGCAGTGACAGACAGATCAATCAGCCCCAGCATTTT.

The chain joins TRBV6-5 to TRBJ2-7; 7 nucleotides align to TRBD1. The CDR3 runs 15 residues. CDR1 MNHEY and CDR2 SVGAGI come from the germline V gene. With V trimmed by 4 bases and J by 4 bases, 10 bases remained unmatched. The CDR3 coding sequence is TGTGCCAGCAGTTCCCAGGGACAGAGCCCTTACGAGCAGTACTTC. Protein sequence: CASSSQGQSPYEQYF.

The chain uses TRBV5-1 and TRBJ2-7, with D maybe TRBD1 (5 bases). In germline, CDR1 is SGHRS, CDR2 YFSETQ. Trimming pared 4 bases from V and 1 base from J, leaving 15 bases between. The CDR3 has 15 amino acids. This chain's CDR3 is CASSPLTQGSYEQYF. CDR3 nucleotides: TGCGCCAGCAGCCCCCTTACCCAGGGTTCCTACGAGCAGTACTTC.

The chain recombines TRBV5-1 with TRBJ1-6; D gene uncertain. Looked up from germline, CDR1 is SGHRS and CDR2 is YFSETQ. The CDR3 runs 14 residues. With 3 bases removed from V and 4 bases from J, the gap between germline ends came to 8 bases. Here the CDR3 reads CASSSTTYNSPLHF. In DNA, the CDR3 is TGCGCCAGCAGCTCTACGACTTATAATTCACCCCTCCACTTT.